This is a list of T cell receptor beta chains from one sample in a study of response to subunit inactivated influenza vaccine. MiXCR was run by TCRdb on the RT-PCR reads, yielding one entry per CDR3 protein. The repertoire consists of about 190,000 distinct CDR3 sequences, with around an eighth occurring once and the leading ten covering about 26%. The sample in question was CD8+ T cells sorted from PBMCs, obtained roughly 5 days after vaccination. The origin of the receptors is a man in his forties or fifties who received an inactivated influenza vaccine. Each CDR3 is given with its conserved first and last residue. A D gene is named only where the DNA matches it firmly. Rows may omit the clone size; those that give it use once, few, many or a size class.

V: TRBV11-2
size: few
J: TRBJ2-1
D: TRBD2
CDR3: CASSFYNLWASGSHANEQFF
DNA: TGTGCCAGCAGCTTTTATAATCTTTGGGCTAGCGGGAGCCATGCCAATGAGCAGTTCTTC

V: TRBV7-9
size: few
J: TRBJ2-1
D: NA
CDR3: CASSRSERVDEQFF
DNA: TGTGCCAGCAGCCGTTCGGAGCGGGTGGATGAGCAGTTCTTC

V: TRBV28
size: many
J: TRBJ2-1
D: NA
CDR3: CASSRDTGNEQFF
DNA: TGTGCCAGCAGTCGGGACACGGGGAATGAGCAGTTCTTC

V: TRBV7-9
size: NA
J: TRBJ1-6
D: NA
CDR3: CASSVGTEPLHF
DNA: TGTGCCAGCAGCGTCGGAACGGAACCCCTCCACTTT

V: TRBV5-5
size: once
J: TRBJ2-3
D: TRBD2
CDR3: CASGLGLPGGTDTQYF
DNA: TGTGCCAGCGGCTTGGGGCTCCCGGGGGGTACAGATACGCAGTATTTT

V: TRBV29-1
size: many
J: TRBJ2-1
D: NA
CDR3: CSVFNRDVQFF
DNA: TGCAGCGTTTTTAATCGGGACGTCCAGTTCTTC

V: TRBV3-1
size: NA
J: TRBJ2-5
D: TRBD1
CDR3: CASRGQQETQYF
DNA: TGTGCCAGCAGGGGACAGCAAGAGACCCAGTACTTC

V: TRBV7-3
size: NA
J: TRBJ1-1
D: NA
CDR3: CASAGALGEAFF
DNA: TGTGCCAGCGCGGGGGCTCTTGGTGAAGCTTTCTTT

V: TRBV12-3/TRBV12-4
size: NA
J: TRBJ1-5
D: NA
CDR3: CASSSGVSGNQPQHF
DNA: TGTGCCAGCAGTTCAGGGGTTTCGGGCAATCAGCCCCAGCATTTT

V: TRBV24-1
size: few
J: TRBJ1-1
D: NA
CDR3: CATSGLNTEAFF
DNA: TGTGCCACCTCCGGACTGAACACTGAAGCTTTCTTT

V: TRBV7-9
size: few
J: TRBJ2-2
D: NA
CDR3: CASSLGADNTGELFF
DNA: TGTGCCAGCAGCTTAGGGGCGGATAACACCGGGGAGCTGTTTTTT

V: TRBV3-1
size: few
J: TRBJ2-3
D: NA
CDR3: CASSQDLGATTDTQYF
DNA: TGTGCCAGCAGCCAAGATCTGGGGGCGACGACAGATACGCAGTATTTT

V: TRBV7-9
size: many
J: TRBJ1-1
D: NA
CDR3: CASSSWNTEAFF
DNA: TGTGCCAGCAGCTCTTGGAACACTGAAGCTTTCTTT

V: TRBV30
size: few
J: TRBJ2-2
D: TRBD2
CDR3: CAWTWLAGASGELFF
DNA: TGTGCCTGGACGTGGCTAGCGGGAGCGTCCGGGGAGCTGTTTTTT

V: TRBV10-3
size: many
J: TRBJ2-3
D: NA
CDR3: CAISDFLDTQYF
DNA: TGTGCCATCAGTGATTTCCTAGATACGCAGTATTTT

V: TRBV11-2
size: NA
J: TRBJ2-7
D: TRBD2
CDR3: CASSLWTSGRGEQYF
DNA: TGTGCCAGCAGCTTATGGACTAGCGGGAGAGGCGAGCAGTACTTC